The sequence of this T cell receptor (beta chain) was determined in a study of blood T cell repertoires in COVID-19. This table comes from immunoSEQ multiplex PCR, and its TCRdb copy is limited to in-frame clones, with some not included. The table has approximately 170,000 clones, about 86% seen once. Germline V gene lookup returns CDR1 MDHEN and CDR2 SYDVKM. The length of the CDR3 is 16 residues. The V segment lost 7 bases and the J segment 2 bases; nucleotides outside the gene matches: 13. This receptor was obtained from a man aged 50 or older with active or convalescent COVID-19. The sequencing sample was made of peripheral blood. V gene TRBV28 combines with J gene TRBJ1-2; 7 nucleotides line up with TRBD1. The CDR3 coding sequence is TGTGCCAGCATCAGCCCCGTTGGCAGGGGGAACTATGGCTACACCTTC. Its protein product is CASISPVGRGNYGYTF.